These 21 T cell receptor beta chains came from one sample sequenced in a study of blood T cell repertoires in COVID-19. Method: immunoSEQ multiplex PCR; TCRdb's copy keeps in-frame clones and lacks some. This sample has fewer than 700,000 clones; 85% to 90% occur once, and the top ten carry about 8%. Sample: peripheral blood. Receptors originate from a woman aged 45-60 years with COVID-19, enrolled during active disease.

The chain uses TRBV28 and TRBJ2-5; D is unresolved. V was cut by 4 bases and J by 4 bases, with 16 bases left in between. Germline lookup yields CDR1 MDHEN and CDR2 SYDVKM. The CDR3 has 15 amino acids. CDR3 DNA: TGTGCCAGCAGTTCGCACAGTGTCCTGAGAGAGACCCAGTACTTC. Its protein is CASSSHSVLRETQYF.

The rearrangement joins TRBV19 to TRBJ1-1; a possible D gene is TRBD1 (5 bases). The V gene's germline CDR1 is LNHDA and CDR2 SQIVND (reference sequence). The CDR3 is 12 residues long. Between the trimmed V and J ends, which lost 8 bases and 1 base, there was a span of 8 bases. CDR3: CASSTANTEAFF. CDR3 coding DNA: TGTGCCAGTTCGACAGCGAACACTGAAGCTTTCTTT.

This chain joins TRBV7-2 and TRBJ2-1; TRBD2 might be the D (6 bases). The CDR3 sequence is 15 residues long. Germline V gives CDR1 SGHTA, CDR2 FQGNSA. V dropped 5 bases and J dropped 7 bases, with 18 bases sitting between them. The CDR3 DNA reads TGTGCCAGCAGCCCCTCCCGGGACTGGCAAAATGAGCAGTTCTTC. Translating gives CASSPSRDWQNEQFF.

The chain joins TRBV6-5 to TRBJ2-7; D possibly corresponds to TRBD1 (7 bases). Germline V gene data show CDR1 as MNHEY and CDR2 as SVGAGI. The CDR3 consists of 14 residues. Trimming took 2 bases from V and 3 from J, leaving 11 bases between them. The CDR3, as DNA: TGTGCCAGCAGTTACGCGGGACAGAGCTACGAGCAGTACTTC. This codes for CASSYAGQSYEQYF.

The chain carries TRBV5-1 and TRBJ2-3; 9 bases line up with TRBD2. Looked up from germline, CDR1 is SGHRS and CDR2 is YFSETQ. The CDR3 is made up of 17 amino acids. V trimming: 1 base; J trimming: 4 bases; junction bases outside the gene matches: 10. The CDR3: CASSLIPSGAGADTQYF. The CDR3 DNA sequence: TGCGCCAGCAGCTTGATTCCTAGCGGGGCGGGGGCAGATACGCAGTATTTT.

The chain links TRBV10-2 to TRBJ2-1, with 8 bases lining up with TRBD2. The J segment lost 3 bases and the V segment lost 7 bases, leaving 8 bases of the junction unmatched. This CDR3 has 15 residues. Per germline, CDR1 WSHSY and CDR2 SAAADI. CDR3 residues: CASTAGAGDYNEQFF. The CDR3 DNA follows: TGCGCCAGCACCGCGGGAGCGGGGGACTACAATGAGCAGTTCTTC.

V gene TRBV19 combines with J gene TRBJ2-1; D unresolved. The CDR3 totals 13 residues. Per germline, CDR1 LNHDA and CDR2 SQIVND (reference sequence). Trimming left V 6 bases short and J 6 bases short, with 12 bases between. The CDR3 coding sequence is TGTGCCAGTAGCAAGCAACAGCTCAATGAGCAGTTCTTC. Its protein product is CASSKQQLNEQFF.

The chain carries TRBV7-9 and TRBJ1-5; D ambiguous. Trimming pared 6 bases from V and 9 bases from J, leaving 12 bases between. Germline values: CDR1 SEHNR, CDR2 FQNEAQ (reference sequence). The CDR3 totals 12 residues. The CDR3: CASSRPGRPQHF. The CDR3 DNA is TGTGCCAGCAGTCGTCCCGGTCGGCCCCAGCATTTT.

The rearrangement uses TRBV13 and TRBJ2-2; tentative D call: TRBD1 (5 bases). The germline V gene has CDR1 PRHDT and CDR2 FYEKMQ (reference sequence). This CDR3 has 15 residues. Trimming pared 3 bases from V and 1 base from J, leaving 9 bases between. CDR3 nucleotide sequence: TGTGCCAGCAGCTTTGAGACAGAGAACACCGGGGAGCTGTTTTTT. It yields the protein CASSFETENTGELFF.

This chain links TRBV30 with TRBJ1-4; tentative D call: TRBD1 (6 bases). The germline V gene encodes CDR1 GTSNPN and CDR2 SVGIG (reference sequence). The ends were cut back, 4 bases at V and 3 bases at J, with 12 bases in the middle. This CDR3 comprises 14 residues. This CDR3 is CAWNTGTSNEKLFF. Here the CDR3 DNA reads TGTGCCTGGAATACCGGGACATCTAATGAAAAACTGTTTTTT.

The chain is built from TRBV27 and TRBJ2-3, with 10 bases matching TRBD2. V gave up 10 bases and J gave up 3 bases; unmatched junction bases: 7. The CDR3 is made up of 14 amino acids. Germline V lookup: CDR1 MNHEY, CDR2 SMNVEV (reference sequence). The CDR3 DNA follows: TGTGCCACCACACCGGGACTAGCGACAGATACGCAGTATTTT. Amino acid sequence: CATTPGLATDTQYF.

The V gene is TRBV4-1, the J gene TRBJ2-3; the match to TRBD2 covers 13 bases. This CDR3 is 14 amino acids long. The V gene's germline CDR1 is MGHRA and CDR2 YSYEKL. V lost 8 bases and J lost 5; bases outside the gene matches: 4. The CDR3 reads CASGLAGVGDTQYF. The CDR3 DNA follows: TGCGCCAGCGGACTAGCGGGGGTTGGAGATACGCAGTATTTT.

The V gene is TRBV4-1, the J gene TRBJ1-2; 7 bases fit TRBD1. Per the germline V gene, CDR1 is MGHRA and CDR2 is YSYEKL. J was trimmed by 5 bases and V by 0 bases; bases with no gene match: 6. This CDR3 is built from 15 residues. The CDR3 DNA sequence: TGCGCCAGCAGCCAAGACCGGACAGGTTGGTATGGCTACACCTTC. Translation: CASSQDRTGWYGYTF.

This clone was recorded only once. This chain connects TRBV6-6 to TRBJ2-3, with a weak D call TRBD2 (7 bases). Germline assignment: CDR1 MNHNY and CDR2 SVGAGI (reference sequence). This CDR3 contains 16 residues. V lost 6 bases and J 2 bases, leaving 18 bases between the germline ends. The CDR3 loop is CASSPSLGGLTDTQYF. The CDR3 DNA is TGTGCCAGCAGCCCTTCTCTCGGGGGGCTCACAGATACGCAGTATTTT.

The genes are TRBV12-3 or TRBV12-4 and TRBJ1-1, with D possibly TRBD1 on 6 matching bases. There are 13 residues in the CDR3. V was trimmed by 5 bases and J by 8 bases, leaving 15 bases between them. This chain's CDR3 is CASSESRGAEAFF. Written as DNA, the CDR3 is TGTGCCAGCAGTGAATCACGGGGGGCCGAAGCTTTCTTT.

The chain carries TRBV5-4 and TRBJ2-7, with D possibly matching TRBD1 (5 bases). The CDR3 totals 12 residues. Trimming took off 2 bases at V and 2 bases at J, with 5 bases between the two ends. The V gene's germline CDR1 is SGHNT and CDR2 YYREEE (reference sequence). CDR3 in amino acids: CASSLGAYEQYF. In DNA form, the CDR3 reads TGTGCCAGCAGCTTAGGGGCCTACGAGCAGTACTTC.

CDR3 DNA: TGCGCCAGCAGCCAAGACGGGGAGAGCTACACCTTC. Amino acid sequence: CASSQDGESYTF. The gene calls are TRBV4-1 and TRBJ1-2; no firm D call. Trimming cost V 0 bases and J 9 bases, with 8 bases left between them. This CDR3 region has 12 residues. Germline assignment: CDR1 MGHRA and CDR2 YSYEKL.

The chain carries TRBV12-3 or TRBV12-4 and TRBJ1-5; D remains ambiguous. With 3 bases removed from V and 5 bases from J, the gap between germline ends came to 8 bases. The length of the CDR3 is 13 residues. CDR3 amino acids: CASSFGAYQPQHF. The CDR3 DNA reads TGTGCCAGCAGTTTCGGAGCATATCAGCCCCAGCATTTT.

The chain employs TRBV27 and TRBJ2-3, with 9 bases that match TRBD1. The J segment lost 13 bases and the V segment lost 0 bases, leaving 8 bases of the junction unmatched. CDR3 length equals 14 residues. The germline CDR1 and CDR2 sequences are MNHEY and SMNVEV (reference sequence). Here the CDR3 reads CASSLSRPRDREYF. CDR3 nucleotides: TGTGCCAGCAGTTTATCCAGGCCCCGGGACAGGGAGTATTTT.

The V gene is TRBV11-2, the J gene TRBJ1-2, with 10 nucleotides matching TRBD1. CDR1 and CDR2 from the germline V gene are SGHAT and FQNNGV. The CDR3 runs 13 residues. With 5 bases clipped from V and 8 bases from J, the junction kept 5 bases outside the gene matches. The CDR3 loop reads CASSRGQGEGYTF. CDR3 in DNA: TGTGCCAGCAGCCGCGGACAGGGGGAAGGCTACACCTTC. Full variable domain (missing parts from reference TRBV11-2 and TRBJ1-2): EAGVAQSPRYKIIEKRQSVAFWCNPISGHATLYWYQQILGQGPKLLIQFQNNGVVDDSQLPKDRFSAERLKGVDSTLKIQPAKLEDSAVYLCASSRGQGEGYTFGSGTRLTVV.

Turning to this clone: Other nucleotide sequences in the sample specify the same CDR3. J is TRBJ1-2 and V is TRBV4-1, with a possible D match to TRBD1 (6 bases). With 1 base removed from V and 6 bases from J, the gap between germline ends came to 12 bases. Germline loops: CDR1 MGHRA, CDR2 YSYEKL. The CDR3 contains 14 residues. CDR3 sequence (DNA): TGCGCCAGCAGCCAAGCTACAGGGTGGGATGGCTACACCTTC. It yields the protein CASSQATGWDGYTF.